This is a list of T cell receptor beta chains from one sample in a study of shared clonotypes between healthy human individuals. Only in-frame clones appear in the TCRdb table, and some are missing; sequencing was by immunoSEQ multiplex PCR. The repertoire holds roughly 1,500,000 clones, with 95% to 99% as singletons. The sample comprised naive CD4+ T cells sorted from blood. These receptor sequences come from a man aged 30-40 years in good health. The CDR3 runs from the conserved cysteine through the conserved F or W. The D gene is left open where the match is weak. The size of a clone is reported for some rows only, either as once, few or many, or as a class for expanded clones.

D: TRBD2; length: 13; size: .; V: TRBV29-1; J: TRBJ2-1; CDR3: CSVVSGSYNEQFF; DNA: TGCAGCGTTGTAAGCGGGAGTTACAATGAGCAGTTCTTC
D: TRBD1; length: 13; size: once; V: TRBV10-3; J: TRBJ1-1; CDR3: CATDREPNTEAFF; DNA: TGTGCCACCGACAGGGAGCCGAACACTGAAGCTTTCTTT
D: TRBD2; length: 17; size: .; V: TRBV7-9; J: TRBJ2-3; CDR3: CASSLASGRAQGGTQYF; DNA: TGTGCCAGCAGCTTAGCTAGCGGGAGGGCCCAGGGAGGTACGCAGTATTTT
D: TRBD1; length: 15; size: .; V: TRBV4-2; J: TRBJ1-4; CDR3: CASRKDRGRNEKLFF; DNA: TGTGCCAGCAGAAAGGACAGGGGAAGGAATGAAAAACTGTTTTTT
D: .; length: 17; size: .; V: TRBV6-4; J: TRBJ2-1; CDR3: CASSAVPLWGIYNEQFF; DNA: TGTGCCAGCAGTGCCGTCCCCCTGTGGGGTATTTACAATGAGCAGTTCTTC
D: .; length: 17; size: .; V: TRBV18; J: TRBJ2-7; CDR3: CASSLRTTGFDLYEQYF; DNA: TGTGCCAGCTCACTTAGGACAACAGGGTTTGACCTCTACGAGCAGTACTTC
D: TRBD2; length: 15; size: .; V: TRBV9; J: TRBJ2-5; CDR3: CASSDPTSGRETQYF; DNA: TGTGCCAGCAGCGACCCGACTAGCGGGAGAGAGACCCAGTACTTC
D: .; length: 15; size: .; V: TRBV5-1; J: TRBJ2-7; CDR3: CASSLGRQSPYEQYF; DNA: TGCGCCAGCAGCTTGGGACGGCAGTCCCCCTACGAGCAGTACTTC
D: .; length: 15; size: once; V: TRBV6-5; J: TRBJ2-7; CDR3: CASSYSDGLSYEQYF; DNA: TGTGCCAGCAGTTACTCGGACGGCCTTAGCTACGAGCAGTACTTC
D: .; length: 16; size: .; V: TRBV19; J: TRBJ2-2; CDR3: CASSIARGSLSGELFF; DNA: TGTGCCAGTAGTATAGCTCGGGGATCCCTCAGCGGGGAGCTGTTTTTT
D: .; length: 11; size: .; V: TRBV20-1; J: TRBJ1-4; CDR3: CSAKRGEKLFF; DNA: TGCAGTGCTAAGCGGGGGGAAAAACTGTTTTTT
D: .; length: 14; size: .; V: TRBV9; J: TRBJ1-1; CDR3: CASSVVPGPTEAFF; DNA: TGTGCCAGCAGCGTAGTTCCCGGACCCACTGAAGCTTTCTTT
D: TRBD2; length: 15; size: .; V: TRBV10-2; J: TRBJ2-7; CDR3: CASSDYSGSYDEQYF; DNA: TGCGCCAGCAGTGATTATAGCGGGAGCTATGACGAGCAGTACTTC
D: .; length: 12; size: .; V: TRBV7-2; J: TRBJ2-5; CDR3: CASSGRRETQYF; DNA: TGTGCCAGCAGCGGCAGAAGAGAGACCCAGTACTTC
D: .; length: 14; size: .; V: TRBV29-1; J: TRBJ2-7; CDR3: CSVVGRLASYEQYF; DNA: TGCAGCGTTGTGGGGAGGTTGGCCTCCTACGAGCAGTACTTC
D: .; length: 14; size: .; V: TRBV7-8; J: TRBJ2-7; CDR3: CASSHASGPYEQYF; DNA: TGTGCCAGCAGCCACGCTTCGGGGCCCTACGAGCAGTACTTC
D: .; length: 12; size: .; V: TRBV19; J: TRBJ1-4; CDR3: CASRNPAEKLFF; DNA: TGTGCCAGTAGGAACCCGGCCGAAAAACTGTTTTTT
D: .; length: 10; size: .; V: TRBV20-1; J: TRBJ2-7; CDR3: CSAEDYEQYF; DNA: TGCAGTGCCGAAGACTACGAGCAGTACTTC
D: TRBD2; length: 18; size: .; V: TRBV5-1; J: TRBJ2-2; CDR3: CASSLRLAGVVNTGELFF; DNA: TGCGCCAGCAGCTTACGGCTAGCGGGAGTCGTGAACACCGGGGAGCTGTTTTTT
D: .; length: 15; size: .; V: TRBV7-9; J: TRBJ2-2; CDR3: CASSYPGPNTGELFF; DNA: TGTGCCAGCAGCTACCCGGGTCCGAACACCGGGGAGCTGTTTTTT
D: TRBD1; length: 13; size: .; V: TRBV28; J: TRBJ1-1; CDR3: CASSPFRGTEAFF; DNA: TGTGCCAGCAGTCCATTCAGGGGGACTGAAGCTTTCTTT
D: TRBD1; length: 13; size: .; V: TRBV11-2; J: TRBJ2-3; CDR3: CASKQGTPDTQYF; DNA: TGTGCCAGCAAACAGGGGACACCAGATACGCAGTATTTT
D: .; length: 16; size: .; V: TRBV5-1; J: TRBJ1-5; CDR3: CASSLGPNSINQPQHF; DNA: TGCGCCAGCAGCTTGGGGCCTAATAGTATCAATCAGCCCCAGCATTTT
D: TRBD1; length: 16; size: .; V: TRBV10-2; J: TRBJ1-4; CDR3: CASSDPLTGTGEKLFF; DNA: TGCGCCAGCAGTGACCCTCTCACCGGGACAGGTGAAAAACTGTTTTTT
D: TRBD2; length: 14; size: .; V: TRBV6-5; J: TRBJ2-7; CDR3: CASSRTSGSYEQYF; DNA: TGTGCCAGCAGTCGGACTAGCGGGAGCTACGAGCAGTACTTC
D: TRBD2; length: 18; size: .; V: TRBV14; J: TRBJ2-1; CDR3: CASSPKINRLALHNEQFF; DNA: TGTGCCAGCAGCCCGAAAATCAACCGACTAGCTCTCCACAATGAGCAGTTCTTC
D: .; length: 15; size: .; V: TRBV10-3; J: TRBJ2-7; CDR3: CAISPKGGGSLEQYF; DNA: TGTGCCATCAGCCCTAAGGGGGGCGGCTCTCTGGAGCAGTACTTC
D: .; length: 14; size: .; V: TRBV18; J: TRBJ1-3; CDR3: CASSQTGTGNTIYF; DNA: TGTGCCAGCTCACAGACAGGTACTGGAAACACCATATATTTT
D: .; length: 15; size: .; V: TRBV10-2; J: TRBJ2-1; CDR3: CANLSQSASYNEQFF; DNA: TGCGCCAACCTTTCCCAGTCGGCCTCCTACAATGAGCAGTTCTTC
D: .; length: 12; size: .; V: TRBV6-5; J: TRBJ1-1; CDR3: CASRAVGLAAFF; DNA: TGTGCCAGCAGGGCTGTGGGGTTAGCAGCTTTCTTT
D: TRBD1; length: 15; size: .; V: TRBV29-1; J: TRBJ2-3; CDR3: CSVEQTGVLTDTQYF; DNA: TGCAGCGTTGAACAGACAGGGGTGTTGACAGATACGCAGTATTTT
D: TRBD2; length: 16; size: .; V: TRBV18; J: TRBJ2-3; CDR3: CASSPLAGVGTDTQYF; DNA: TGTGCCAGCTCACCCTTAGCGGGAGTAGGCACAGATACGCAGTATTTT
D: .; length: 12; size: .; V: TRBV5-1; J: TRBJ2-1; CDR3: CASRRTNNEQFF; DNA: TGCGCCAGCCGAAGGACAAACAATGAGCAGTTCTTC
D: .; length: 14; size: .; V: TRBV9; J: TRBJ2-2; CDR3: CASSGTGNTGELFF; DNA: TGTGCCAGCAGCGGGACGGGAAACACCGGGGAGCTGTTTTTT
D: .; length: 10; size: .; V: TRBV20-1; J: TRBJ1-1; CDR3: CSIRGTEAFF; DNA: TGCAGTATTAGGGGTACTGAAGCTTTCTTT
D: .; length: 14; size: .; V: TRBV5-1; J: TRBJ1-4; CDR3: CASSLRGNYEKLFF; DNA: TGCGCCAGCAGCTTGAGGGGAAATTATGAAAAACTGTTTTTT
D: .; length: 14; size: .; V: TRBV5-1; J: TRBJ1-5; CDR3: CASSLEGPNQPQHF; DNA: TGCGCCAGCAGCTTGGAAGGTCCCAATCAGCCCCAGCATTTT
D: .; length: 15; size: .; V: TRBV19; J: TRBJ1-1; CDR3: CASTTSGQSNTEAFF; DNA: TGTGCCAGTACAACATCTGGGCAGTCAAACACTGAAGCTTTCTTT
D: TRBD2; length: 18; size: .; V: TRBV7-9; J: TRBJ2-3; CDR3: CASSLLWSSGIFTDTQYF; DNA: TGTGCCAGCAGCTTATTATGGTCCAGCGGGATTTTCACAGATACGCAGTATTTT
D: .; length: 17; size: .; V: TRBV28; J: TRBJ1-4; CDR3: CASSWSGLPSTNEKLFF; DNA: TGTGCCAGCAGTTGGTCGGGGTTACCCAGCACTAATGAAAAACTGTTTTTT
D: .; length: 15; size: .; V: TRBV28; J: TRBJ1-1; CDR3: CASSAFVGAYTEAFF; DNA: TGTGCCAGCAGTGCCTTTGTAGGGGCGTACACTGAAGCTTTCTTT
D: .; length: 14; size: .; V: TRBV5-6; J: TRBJ1-5; CDR3: CASSRRGSNQPQHF; DNA: TGTGCCAGCAGCCGCAGGGGTAGCAATCAGCCCCAGCATTTT
D: TRBD2; length: 14; size: .; V: TRBV29-1; J: TRBJ2-2; CDR3: CSAGLAVNTGELFF; DNA: TGCAGCGCCGGACTAGCGGTGAACACCGGGGAGCTGTTTTTT
D: .; length: 16; size: .; V: TRBV5-1; J: TRBJ2-1; CDR3: CASSPLMGGPYNEQFF; DNA: TGCGCCAGCAGCCCCCTAATGGGAGGCCCCTACAATGAGCAGTTCTTC
D: .; length: 10; size: .; V: TRBV6-5; J: TRBJ2-7; CDR3: CAAPAVEQYF; DNA: TGTGCCGCGCCTGCGGTCGAGCAGTACTTC
D: .; length: 12; size: .; V: TRBV2; J: TRBJ1-4; CDR3: CASSDRVEKLFF; DNA: TGTGCCAGCAGTGACAGGGTCGAAAAACTGTTTTTT
D: .; length: 14; size: .; V: TRBV4-1; J: TRBJ2-5; CDR3: CASSQDGLQETQYF; DNA: TGCGCCAGCAGCCAAGATGGCTTACAAGAGACCCAGTACTTC
D: TRBD1; length: 17; size: .; V: TRBV9; J: TRBJ1-1; CDR3: CASRLLRDRVDGTEAFF; DNA: TGTGCCAGCAGGCTTCTCCGGGACAGGGTGGATGGCACTGAAGCTTTCTTT
D: .; length: 18; size: .; V: TRBV9; J: TRBJ2-3; CDR3: CASSGRDSSAESTDTQYF; DNA: TGTGCCAGCAGCGGCCGGGACTCAAGTGCCGAGAGCACAGATACGCAGTATTTT
D: .; length: 12; size: once; V: TRBV9; J: TRBJ2-7; CDR3: CASSADSYEQYF; DNA: TGTGCCAGCAGCGCGGACAGCTACGAGCAGTACTTC
D: .; length: 13; size: .; V: TRBV11-2; J: TRBJ1-2; CDR3: CASSQPGMSGYTF; DNA: TGTGCCAGCAGCCAGCCAGGGATGAGTGGCTACACCTTC
D: .; length: 15; size: .; V: TRBV6-4; J: TRBJ1-4; CDR3: CASSDRLRTNEKLFF; DNA: TGTGCCAGCAGTGACAGGTTAAGAACTAATGAAAAACTGTTTTTT
D: TRBD1; length: 18; size: .; V: TRBV4-3; J: TRBJ1-2; CDR3: CASSQEVTGGATLYGYTF; DNA: TGCGCCAGCAGCCAAGAGGTCACAGGGGGCGCAACGTTGTATGGCTACACCTTC